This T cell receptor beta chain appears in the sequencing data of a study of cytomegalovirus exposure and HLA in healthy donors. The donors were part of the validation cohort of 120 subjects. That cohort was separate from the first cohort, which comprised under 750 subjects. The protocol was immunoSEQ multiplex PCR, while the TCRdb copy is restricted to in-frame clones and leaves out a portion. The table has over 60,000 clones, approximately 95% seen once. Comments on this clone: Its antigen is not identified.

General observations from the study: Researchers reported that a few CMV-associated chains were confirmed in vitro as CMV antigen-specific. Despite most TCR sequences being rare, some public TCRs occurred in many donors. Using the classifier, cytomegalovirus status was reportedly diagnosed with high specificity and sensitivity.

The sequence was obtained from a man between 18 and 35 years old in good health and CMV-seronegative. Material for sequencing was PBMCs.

This CDR3 is CALSPPKGYTF. The CDR3 DNA reads TGTGCCTTATCCCCCCCTAAAGGCTACACCTTC. The genes are TRBV30 and TRBJ1-2; D is uncertain. CDR1 is GTSNPN and CDR2 is SVGIG in the germline V gene (reference sequence). CDR3 size: 11 residues. V lost 7 bases and J 8 bases, leaving 14 bases between the germline ends.